This passage covers 10 T cell receptor beta chains from one sample sequenced in a study of blood T cell repertoires in COVID-19. Using immunoSEQ multiplex PCR, the repertoire was profiled, and TCRdb retains in-frame clones only, with some absent. The sample gives under 80,000 clones, more than 90% of which show up once; approximately 5.5% is in the top ten. Sequenced input: peripheral blood. These receptors all come from a human donor in a cohort sampled during active COVID-19.

This clone was detected only once. This chain links TRBV24-1 with TRBJ2-3, with TRBD2 matching 10 bases. V lost 0 bases and J lost 4; bases outside the gene matches: 6. CDR3 length: 17 residues. The germline gives CDR1 KGHDR, CDR2 SFDVKD. CDR3: CATSDLKLAGSSDTQYF. CDR3 sequence (DNA): TGTGCCACCAGTGATTTGAAACTAGCGGGGAGTTCAGATACGCAGTATTTT.

The CDR3 protein is CASSYVPNSYEQYF. The CDR3 DNA follows: TGTGCCAGCAGTTACGTCCCAAACTCCTACGAGCAGTACTTC. The chain is built from TRBV6-6 and TRBJ2-7; D remains ambiguous. CDR1 and CDR2 (germline): MNHNY, SVGAGI (reference sequence). The CDR3 totals 14 residues. V dropped 2 bases and J dropped 0 bases, with 8 bases sitting between them.

This clone was seen a few times. J is TRBJ1-5 and V is TRBV7-3, with unresolved D. The CDR3 has 13 amino acids. The V gene's germline CDR1 is SGHTA and CDR2 FQGTGA. V was shortened by 4 bases and J by 4 bases, with 8 bases between the two germline ends. CDR3 nucleotides: TGTGCCAGCAGCTCAGGACTGAATCAGCCCCAGCATTTT. Its protein product is CASSSGLNQPQHF.

The chain recombines TRBV7-9 with TRBJ2-7; the D gene is possibly TRBD1 (6 bases). This CDR3 comprises 15 residues. Germline V gives CDR1 SEHNR, CDR2 FQNEAQ (reference sequence). Trimming pared 5 bases from V and 0 bases from J, leaving 14 bases between. The CDR3 is CASSPRDTLSYEQYF. In DNA form, the CDR3 reads TGTGCCAGCAGCCCCCGGGACACCCTCTCCTACGAGCAGTACTTC.

The CDR3 nucleotides are TGTGCCAGCAGTAATCAAGGGGTGGGAGCTTTCTTT. It encodes CASSNQGVGAFF. The chain carries TRBV6-6 and TRBJ1-1; tentative D call: TRBD1 (5 bases). Germline CDR1 and CDR2: MNHNY and SVGAGI (reference sequence). V was pared by 5 bases and J by 10 bases, with 14 bases between. CDR3 size: 12 residues.

V usage is TRBV9 and J usage is TRBJ2-7; 7 bases are a match to TRBD2. The CDR3 totals 16 residues. J gave up 5 bases and V 5 bases, and 16 bases lay outside the gene matches. The germline CDR1 and CDR2 sequences are SGDLS and YYNGEE. CDR3 DNA: TGTGCCAGCAGTACATCTCCCCGGGAGGCATCGGACGAGCAGTACTTC. Translation: CASSTSPREASDEQYF.

This chain uses TRBV4-2 with TRBJ2-1; D gene uncertain. Trimming removed 1 base at V and 0 bases at J, with 7 bases between. Germline loops: CDR1 LGHNA, CDR2 YNFKEQ. CDR3 size: 15 residues. CDR3 sequence (DNA): TGTGCCAGCAGCCAAGGGGCAGGCTCCTACAATGAGCAGTTCTTC. Its translation is CASSQGAGSYNEQFF.

This chain connects TRBV24-1 to TRBJ1-2; D not certain. Per germline, CDR1 KGHDR and CDR2 SFDVKD. V was shortened by 4 bases and J by 8 bases, with 10 bases between the two germline ends. This CDR3 spans 12 amino acids. CDR3 sequence reads: CATSEQIKGYTF. The CDR3, as DNA: TGTGCCACCAGTGAACAAATCAAAGGCTACACCTTC.

This sequence joins TRBV27 and TRBJ1-5; 8 bases are shared with TRBD1. Germline V lookup: CDR1 MNHEY, CDR2 SMNVEV (reference sequence). The CDR3 is 14 amino acids. The ends lost 4 bases at V and 9 bases at J; junction bases unmatched: 8. Here the CDR3 DNA reads TGTGCCAGCAGTTCAACAGGGGGAATGCGGCCCCAGCATTTT. This sequence encodes CASSSTGGMRPQHF.

The rearrangement links TRBV6-4 to TRBJ2-2; possible D gene TRBD1, 5 bases. V lost 6 bases and J 6 bases, leaving 20 bases between the germline ends. This CDR3 spans 16 amino acids. Germline loops: CDR1 MRHNA, CDR2 SNTAGT. This chain's CDR3 is CASSEQPQVRPGELFF. The CDR3 DNA is TGTGCCAGCAGCGAACAACCACAGGTAAGGCCCGGGGAGCTGTTTTTT.